Sequencing of this T cell receptor beta chain was carried out in a study of blood T cell repertoires in COVID-19 (dated by TCRdb to 2020 to 2021). General notes on the study: The collaborator samples originated in the United States, Italy and Spain and spanned the acute and convalescent phases of COVID-19. The sample metadata nearly always contained a de-identified subject ID, COVID-19 status, age in years and sex. Deeply sampled blood TCRbeta repertoires from subjects exposed to, actively infected with, or recovered from COVID-19 were included in the dataset. The prospective study material was composed of cDNA or gDNA derived from T cells, B-cell-depleted T cells, or PBMCs. Samples were obtained from the ongoing ImmuneRACE study (first 160 participants) and from over a thousand subjects provided by 6 global collaborators. Where HLA class I and class II types were available, the types were taken from metadata supplied by the sample provider, not from assay-based typing. The repertoires were released in a freely available public database intended as a resource for research on the immune response to SARS-CoV-2.

In this sample, this clone turned up once. It lacks a known antigen. No base quality values were provided; no much bigger clone lies one nucleotide off. Whole blood was collected in K2EDTA tubes by collaborating institutions according to the institutions' own protocols. Collaborator samples were shipped for TCRbeta analysis as frozen whole blood, isolated PBMCs, or DNA extracted from either sample type. What the study reported, not specific to this receptor: How much clinical and demographic metadata was included differed by source and by participant, and the metadata was provided uncurated.

The CDR1 and CDR2 encoded by the germline V gene (reference sequence) are LNHDA and SQIVND. V and J lose 2 bases and 3 bases, and a span of 7 bases separates them. Reading from cysteine to phenylalanine, the CDR3 counts 13 amino acids. Just the 39-base CDR3 DNA is kept, in frame starting at base 1. TCRbeta CDR3 regions were amplified from genomic DNA using the immunoSEQ Assay, a bias-controlled multiplex PCR. On the study's bioinformatics: The number of nucleated cells in each sample was estimated by amplification of reference gene primers within the assay. To quantify the absolute abundance of each unique TCRbeta CDR3 rearrangement, sequence reads were collapsed and filtered. For each sample, productive Simpson clonality was calculated as the square root of Simpson's diversity index over productive rearrangements. In its TCRdb copy, this immuneACCESS table keeps in-frame sequences only and misses some clones. Where compared with another copy, unresolved V genes explain less than half of these, and the others have no known cause. From that table come the V and J calls and clone size; the DNA was used to work out D and trimming. The sample yields about 50,000 clones; 90% were counted once. The ten top clones hold approximately 3% of the sample.

Input material: peripheral blood. The chain links TRBV19 with TRBJ1-1; a tentative D call is TRBD1 (6 bases match). The source is a human donor in a cohort sampled during active COVID-19. Here is the DNA: TGTGCCAGTAGTATAAGACAGGACACTGAAGCTTTCTTT. It is translated as CASSIRQDTEAFF.